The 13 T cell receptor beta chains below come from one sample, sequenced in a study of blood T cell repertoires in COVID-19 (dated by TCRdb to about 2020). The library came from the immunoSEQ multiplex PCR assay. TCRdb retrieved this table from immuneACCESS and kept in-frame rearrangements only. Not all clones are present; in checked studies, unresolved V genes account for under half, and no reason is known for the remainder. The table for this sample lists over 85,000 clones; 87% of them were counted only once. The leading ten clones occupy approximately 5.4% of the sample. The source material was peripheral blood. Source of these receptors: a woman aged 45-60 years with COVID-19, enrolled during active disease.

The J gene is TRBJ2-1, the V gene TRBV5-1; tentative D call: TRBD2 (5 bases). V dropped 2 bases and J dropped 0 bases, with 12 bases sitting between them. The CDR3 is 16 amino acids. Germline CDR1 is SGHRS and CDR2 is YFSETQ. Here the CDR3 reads CASSLPGVFSYNEQFF. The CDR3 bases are TGCGCCAGCAGCTTACCCGGGGTCTTCTCCTACAATGAGCAGTTCTTC. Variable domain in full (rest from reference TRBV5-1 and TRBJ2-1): KAGVTQTPRYLIKTRGQQVTLSCSPISGHRSVSWYQQTPGQGLQFLFEYFSETQRNKGNFPGRFSGRQFSNSRSEMNVSTLELGDSALYLCASSLPGVFSYNEQFFGPGTRLTVL.

The CDR3 DNA is TGCGCCAGCAGCCAAGATAGGACAGGGCGCACCACCGGGGAGCTGTTTTTT. It is translated as CASSQDRTGRTTGELFF. The chain is built from TRBV4-3 and TRBJ2-2; 8 bases align to TRBD1. With V trimmed by 0 bases and J by 4 bases, 7 bases remained unmatched. This CDR3 is built from 17 residues. Germline assignment: CDR1 LGHNA and CDR2 YSLEER.

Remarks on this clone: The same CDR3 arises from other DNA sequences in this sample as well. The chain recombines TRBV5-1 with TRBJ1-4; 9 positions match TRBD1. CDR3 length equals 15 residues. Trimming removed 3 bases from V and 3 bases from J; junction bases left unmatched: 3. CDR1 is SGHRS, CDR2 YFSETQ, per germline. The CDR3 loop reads CASSSQGAANEKLFF. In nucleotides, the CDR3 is TGCGCCAGCAGCTCACAGGGGGCGGCTAATGAAAAACTGTTTTTT. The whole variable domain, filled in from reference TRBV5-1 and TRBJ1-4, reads KAGVTQTPRYLIKTRGQQVTLSCSPISGHRSVSWYQQTPGQGLQFLFEYFSETQRNKGNFPGRFSGRQFSNSRSEMNVSTLELGDSALYLCASSSQGAANEKLFFGSGTQLSVL.

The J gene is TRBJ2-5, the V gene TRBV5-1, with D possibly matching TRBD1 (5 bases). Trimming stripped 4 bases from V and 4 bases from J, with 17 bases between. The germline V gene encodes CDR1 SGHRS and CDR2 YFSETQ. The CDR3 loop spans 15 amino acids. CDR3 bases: TGCGCCAGCAGCCCGGCCACGGGTAGGGGAGAGACCCAGTACTTC. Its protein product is CASSPATGRGETQYF.

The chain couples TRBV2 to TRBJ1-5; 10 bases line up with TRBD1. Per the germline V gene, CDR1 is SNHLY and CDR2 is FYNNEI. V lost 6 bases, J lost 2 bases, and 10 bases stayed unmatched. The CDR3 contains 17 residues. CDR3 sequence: CASRDRGFFGGNQPQHF. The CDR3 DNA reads TGTGCCAGCAGGGACAGGGGGTTCTTCGGAGGCAATCAGCCCCAGCATTTT.

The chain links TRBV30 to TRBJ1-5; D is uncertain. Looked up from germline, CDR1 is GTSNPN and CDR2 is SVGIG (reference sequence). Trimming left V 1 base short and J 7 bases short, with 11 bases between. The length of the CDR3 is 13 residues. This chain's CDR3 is CAWSAGGEQPQHF. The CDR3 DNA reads TGTGCCTGGAGTGCGGGTGGTGAACAGCCCCAGCATTTT.

The CDR3 DNA sequence: TGTGCCAGCAGTATCCACAGGGATGAAAAACTGTTTTTT. Its protein product is CASSIHRDEKLFF. V usage is TRBV27 and J usage is TRBJ1-4; tentatively, D is TRBD1 (6 bases). Germline-derived CDR1 and CDR2 are MNHEY and SMNVEV (reference sequence). The V gene lost 5 bases and the J gene lost 6 bases, with 10 bases spanning the gap. There are 13 residues in the CDR3.

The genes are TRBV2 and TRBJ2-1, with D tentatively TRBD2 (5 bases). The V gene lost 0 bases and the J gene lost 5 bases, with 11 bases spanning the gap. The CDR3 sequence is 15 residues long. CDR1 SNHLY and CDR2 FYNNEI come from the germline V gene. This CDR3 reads CASSEATDYNNEQFF. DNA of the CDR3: TGTGCCAGCAGTGAAGCCACCGACTACAACAATGAGCAGTTCTTC.

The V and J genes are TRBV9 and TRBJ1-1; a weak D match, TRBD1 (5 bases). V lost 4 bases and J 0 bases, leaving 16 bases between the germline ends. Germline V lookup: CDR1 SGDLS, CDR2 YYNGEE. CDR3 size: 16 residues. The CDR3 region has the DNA TGTGCCAGCAGCAAACTGGGGCAGAAGATGAACACTGAAGCTTTCTTT. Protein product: CASSKLGQKMNTEAFF.

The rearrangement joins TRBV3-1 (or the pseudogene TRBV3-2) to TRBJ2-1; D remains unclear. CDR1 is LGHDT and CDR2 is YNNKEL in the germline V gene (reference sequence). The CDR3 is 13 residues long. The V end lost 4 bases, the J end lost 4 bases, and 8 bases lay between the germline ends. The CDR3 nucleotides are TGTGCCAGCAGCCGCCCGGAGTACAATGAGCAGTTCTTC. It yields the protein CASSRPEYNEQFF.

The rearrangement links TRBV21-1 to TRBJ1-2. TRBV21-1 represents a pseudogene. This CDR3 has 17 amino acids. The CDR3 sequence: CASSKATGGGGYYGYTF. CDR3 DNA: TGTGCCAGCAGCAAAGCCACCGGAGGGGGAGGGTACTATGGCTACACCTTC.

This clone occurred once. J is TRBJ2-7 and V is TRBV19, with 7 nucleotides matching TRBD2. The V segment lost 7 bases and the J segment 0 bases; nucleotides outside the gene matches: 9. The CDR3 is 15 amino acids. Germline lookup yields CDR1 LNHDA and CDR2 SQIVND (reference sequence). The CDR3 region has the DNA TGTGCCAGTACCCGGGGGGACGGGAGCTCCTACGAGCAGTACTTC. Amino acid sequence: CASTRGDGSSYEQYF.

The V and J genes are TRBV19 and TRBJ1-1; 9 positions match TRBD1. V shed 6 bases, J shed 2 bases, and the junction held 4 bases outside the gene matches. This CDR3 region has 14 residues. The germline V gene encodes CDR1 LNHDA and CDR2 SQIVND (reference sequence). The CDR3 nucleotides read TGTGCCAGTAGCCCGGGACAGGGTAACACTGAAGCTTTCTTT. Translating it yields CASSPGQGNTEAFF.